Listed here are 16 T cell receptor beta chains from one sample, sequenced in a study of blood T cells in healthy people across ages. It was with a sample-barcoded 5' primer and a J-beta primer mix that a second PCR of about 6 to 12 cycles was run. TCRdb redid the calling of the 5' RACE reads with MiXCR, one entry per CDR3 protein. The data show hundreds of thousands of distinct CDR3 sequences, 32% seen once. Sequencing was done on a sample of blood. The receptors come from a woman older than 75 in good health.

Many counts were recorded for this clonotype. V gene TRBV7-9 combines with J gene TRBJ2-7; TRBD1 matches 7 bases. Germline V lookup: CDR1 SEHNR, CDR2 FQNEAQ (reference sequence). J lost 3 bases, V lost 2 bases, and 4 bases had no gene match. This CDR3 region has 14 residues. This chain's CDR3 is CASSLFGDSYEQYF. CDR3 in DNA: TGTGCCAGCAGCTTATTTGGGGACAGCTACGAGCAGTACTTC. Filled out from reference TRBV7-9 and TRBJ2-7, the complete variable domain reads DTGVSQNPRHKITKRGQNVTFRCDPISEHNRLYWYRQTLGQGPEFLTYFQNEAQLEKSRLLSDRFSAERPKGSFSTLEIQRTEQGDSAMYLCASSLFGDSYEQYFGPGTRLTVT.

The sample holds one count of this clonotype. The V gene is TRBV14, the J gene TRBJ2-1, with D possibly being TRBD2 (6 bases). There are 16 residues in the CDR3. V shed 6 bases and J shed 3 bases, with 18 bases lying between them. CDR1 and CDR2 from the germline V gene are SGHDN and FVKESK. The CDR3 DNA sequence: TGTGCCAGCAGTTACGGCGCCGGGAGAATCTACAATGAGCAGTTCTTC. It is translated as CASSYGAGRIYNEQFF.

This clonotype was counted ten times or more. The J gene is TRBJ2-5, the V gene TRBV15, with D maybe TRBD2 (6 bases). The CDR3 has 15 amino acids. Germline CDR1 reads LNHNV; CDR2 reads YYDKDF (reference sequence). V was clipped by 5 bases and J by 1 base, with 14 bases between them. The CDR3 DNA is TGTGCCACCAGCCCTGCCCAGGGAGGCCAAGAGACCCAGTACTTC. Translating gives CATSPAQGGQETQYF.

On this clonotype: Since a much larger clone is just one base distant, this may be a read error. The rearrangement joins TRBV29-1 to TRBJ2-1; D remains unclear. CDR1 SQVTM and CDR2 ANQGSEA come from the germline V gene. This CDR3 spans 11 amino acids. This chain's CDR3 is CCALRNNEQFF. CDR3 nucleotides: TGCTGCGCTCTAAGGAACAATGAGCAGTTCTTC.

In this sample, this clonotype turned up many times. The CDR3 DNA reads as TGTGCCAGCTACCCTGGGGGACAGGCGGATGGCTACACCTTC. Translating gives CASYPGGQADGYTF. The J gene is TRBJ1-2, the V gene TRBV19; 8 nucleotides match TRBD1. The CDR3 totals 14 residues. J lost 6 bases, V lost 9 bases, and 12 bases had no gene match. CDR1 is LNHDA and CDR2 is SQIVND in the germline V gene (reference sequence). Filled out from reference TRBV19 and TRBJ1-2, the complete variable domain reads DGGITQSPKYLFRKEGQNVTLSCEQNLNHDAMYWYRQDPGQGLRLIYYSQIVNDFQKGDIAEGYSVSREKKESFPLTVTSAQKNPTAFYLCASYPGGQADGYTFGSGTRLTVV.

This clonotype was seen a handful of times. This may be a read error, as it is one base from a much larger clone. The chain carries TRBV20-1 and TRBJ2-1; 10 nucleotides agree with TRBD2. Trimming cost V 1 base and J 9 bases; bases outside gene matches: 12. The germline V gene has CDR1 DFQATT and CDR2 SNEGSKA (reference sequence). This CDR3 contains 16 residues. The CDR3 DNA sequence: TGCAGTGCTAGAGCCCTAGAGCGGGGGGGCTGGGTTGAGCAGTTCTTC. Translation: CSARALERGGWVEQFF.

J is TRBJ1-2 and V is TRBV12-3 or TRBV12-4, with D maybe TRBD1 (6 bases). V gave up 6 bases and J gave up 8 bases, with 16 bases separating them. The CDR3 runs to 13 residues. Here the CDR3 DNA reads TGTGCCAGCAGCCCGGTATCGGGGGGCGGCTACACCTTC. Translation: CASSPVSGGGYTF.

This clonotype was detected ten times or more. This chain uses TRBV6-5 with TRBJ1-2, with no clear D. The V end lost 6 bases, the J end lost 2 bases, and 13 bases lay between the germline ends. Germline assignment: CDR1 MNHEY and CDR2 SVGAGI. The CDR3 contains 14 residues. The CDR3 loop reads CASSRRSTNYGYTF. In DNA, the CDR3 is TGTGCCAGCAGCCGACGGTCGACCAACTATGGCTACACCTTC.

Many counts were recorded for this clonotype. This sequence joins TRBV7-2 and TRBJ2-3; D remains unclear. This CDR3 is 13 amino acids long. In germline, CDR1 is SGHTA, CDR2 FQGNSA. V shed 3 bases and J shed 2 bases, with 6 bases lying between them. DNA for the CDR3: TGTGCCAGCAGCTTGCAGATCACAGATACGCAGTATTTT. Protein sequence: CASSLQITDTQYF.

The sample holds many counts of this clonotype. This chain joins TRBV10-3 and TRBJ1-2; 8 nucleotides agree with TRBD1. The trim removed 11 bases at V and 0 bases at J, leaving 5 bases unmatched. This CDR3 spans 13 amino acids. In germline, CDR1 is ENHRY, CDR2 SYGVKD. The CDR3, as DNA: TGTGCCGCAACGGACAGGGCTAACTATGGCTACACCTTC. Amino acids: CAATDRANYGYTF.

A remark on this clonotype: Since a much larger clone is just one base distant, this may be a read error. This rearrangement joins TRBV20-1 to TRBJ1-5; possible D gene TRBD1, 5 bases. Germline CDR1 is DFQATT and CDR2 is SNEGSKA (reference sequence). The CDR3 extends over 13 amino acids. The V gene lost 7 bases and the J gene lost 5 bases, with 15 bases spanning the gap. The CDR3 coding sequence is TGCAGTGTGTCGGCCAGGGCAGATCAGCCCCAGCATTTT. Protein sequence: CSVSARADQPQHF.

This chain uses TRBV20-1 with TRBJ2-3; 13 nucleotides line up with TRBD2. J was trimmed by 4 bases and V by 2 bases; bases with no gene match: 6. The CDR3 contains 16 residues. The germline gives CDR1 DFQATT, CDR2 SNEGSKA (reference sequence). The CDR3 protein is CSARRLAGGLADTQYF. CDR3 nucleotide sequence: TGCAGTGCTAGAAGACTAGCGGGAGGTTTGGCAGATACGCAGTATTTT.

This clonotype showed up just a few times. The V and J genes are TRBV3-1 and TRBJ1-2; no clear D gene. The CDR3 is 14 residues long. With 1 base removed from V and 7 bases from J, the gap between germline ends came to 13 bases. The germline V gene encodes CDR1 LGHDT and CDR2 YNNKEL (reference sequence). CDR3 sequence: CASSQGTLSGGYTF. For the CDR3, the DNA is TGTGCCAGCAGCCAAGGCACCCTATCGGGTGGCTACACCTTC.

Many counts were recorded for this clonotype. The rearrangement joins TRBV27 to TRBJ2-6; 12 positions agree with TRBD2. J lost 2 bases, V lost 5 bases, and 4 bases had no gene match. This CDR3 region has 17 residues. Germline assignment: CDR1 MNHEY and CDR2 SMNVEV (reference sequence). In DNA, the CDR3 is TGTGCCAGCAGTCCTCTAGCGGGGGGGCCTGGGGCCAACGTCCTGACTTTC. It translates to CASSPLAGGPGANVLTF.

This clonotype came up many times. The chain couples TRBV7-2 to TRBJ2-7, with D uncertain. The CDR3 covers 13 residues. CDR1 is SGHTA, CDR2 FQGNSA, per germline. V lost 5 bases, J lost 3 bases, and 11 bases lay in between. CDR3 in DNA: TGTGCCAGCAGCCCGGGTTCTCTCTACGAGCAGTACTTC. Residues: CASSPGSLYEQYF.

This clonotype was observed at least ten times. The V call is TRBV20-1, the J call TRBJ1-4, with TRBD1 identical over 8 bases. Trimming at V came to 6 bases and at J to 2 bases, leaving 14 bases not matched to a gene. Looked up from germline, CDR1 is DFQATT and CDR2 is SNEGSKA (reference sequence). The CDR3 totals 17 residues. The CDR3 spells CSASIRQGKGTNEKLFF. In DNA, the CDR3 is TGCAGTGCGAGTATCCGACAGGGGAAAGGCACTAATGAAAAACTGTTTTTT.